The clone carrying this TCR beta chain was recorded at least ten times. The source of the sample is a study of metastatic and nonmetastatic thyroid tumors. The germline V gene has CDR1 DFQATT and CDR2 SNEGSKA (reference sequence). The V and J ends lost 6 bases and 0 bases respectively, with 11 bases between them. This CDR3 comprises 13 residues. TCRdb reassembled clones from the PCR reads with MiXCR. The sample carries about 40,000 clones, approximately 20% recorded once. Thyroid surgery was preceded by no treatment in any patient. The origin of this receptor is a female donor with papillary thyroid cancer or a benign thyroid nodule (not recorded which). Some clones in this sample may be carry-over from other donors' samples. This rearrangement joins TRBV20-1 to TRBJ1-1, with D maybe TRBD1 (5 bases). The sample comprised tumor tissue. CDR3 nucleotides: TGCAGTGCCCCCATGGGGGTGAACACTGAAGCTTTCTTT. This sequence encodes CSAPMGVNTEAFF.